This T cell receptor (beta chain) was profiled in a study of T cells in Graves' hyperthyroidism and ophthalmopathy. General study points: Most thyroid-expanded clonotypes above 0.001 were also found in blood.

TCR beta CDR3 region amplification was performed from RNA transcripts. With the HTBI primer set, the TCR CDR3 went through a first round of RT-PCR. TCRdb independently ran MiXCR on the multiplex PCR reads; one entry per CDR3 protein. This table holds around 350,000 distinct CDR3 sequences, 25% found once. This clonotype has a count of ten or more. What it binds is unknown. The CDR3 runs 13 residues. The V gene lost 3 bases and the J gene lost 4 bases, with 9 bases spanning the gap. For the diagnoses, clinical symptoms, serum thyroxine and TRAb, thyroid ultrasound and orbital computed tomography were used.

This chain uses TRBV12-3 or TRBV12-4 with TRBJ1-2; D call uncertain. The sample taken for sequencing was blood. The TCR comes from a man in his fifties or sixties with Graves' hyperthyroidism. The CDR3 DNA is TGTGCCAGCAGTTTCAAGGGTTCCTATGGCTACACCTTC. Its translation: CASSFKGSYGYTF.